The 4 T cell receptor beta chains below were found in one sample sequenced in a study of blood T cell repertoires in COVID-19. Sequenced by immunoSEQ multiplex PCR; TCRdb stores in-frame clones only, minus some. The table lists more than 200,000 clones, less than 90% of them singletons. The sample was peripheral blood. These receptors were taken from a man aged 35 to 55 with acute or convalescent COVID-19.

The rearrangement joins TRBV28 to TRBJ1-1, with D possibly matching TRBD1 (5 bases). Germline V lookup: CDR1 MDHEN, CDR2 SYDVKM. Trimming left V 7 bases short and J 4 bases short, with 16 bases between. CDR3 length equals 14 residues. As DNA, the CDR3 is TGTGCCAGCACCTTCCGGGGGGTTAGCACTGAAGCTTTCTTT. It codes for CASTFRGVSTEAFF.

The gene calls are TRBV29-1 and TRBJ1-5, with D possibly matching TRBD1 (5 bases). Trimming cost V 6 bases and J 5 bases, with 17 bases left between them. Germline CDR1 is SQVTM and CDR2 is ANQGSEA. This CDR3 is 14 amino acids long. CDR3 region: CSVNWGAGDQPQHF. Here the CDR3 DNA reads TGCAGCGTCAATTGGGGTGCGGGGGATCAGCCCCAGCATTTT.

Only a few counts were recorded for this clone. The chain is built from TRBV12-3 or TRBV12-4 and TRBJ2-1, with a weak D call TRBD2 (6 bases). The V end lost 6 bases, the J end lost 15 bases, and 21 bases lay between the germline ends. The CDR3 length is 13 residues. CDR3 in DNA: TGTGCCAGCAGCCTCACTGGGGGGTCACGAGGGTTCTTC. Its protein is CASSLTGGSRGFF.

The chain joins TRBV5-4 to TRBJ2-1; 10 nucleotides align to TRBD2. The germline V gene has CDR1 SGHNT and CDR2 YYREEE (reference sequence). The CDR3 length is 15 residues. Losses at the gene ends were 4 bases for V and 4 bases for J; bases not matched to a gene: 5. The CDR3 loop reads CASSLSGGVYNEQFF. For the CDR3, the DNA is TGTGCCAGCAGCCTAAGCGGGGGGGTTTACAATGAGCAGTTCTTC.